This T cell receptor beta chain was recorded in a study of blood T cell repertoires in COVID-19. Study in general: Both acute and convalescent COVID-19 samples were obtained from the United States, Italy and Spain. PBMCs, B-cell-depleted T cells, or T cells provided the cDNA or gDNA that made up the material.

Authors' methods: From reference gene primer amplification, estimates of nucleated cell counts were derived. Sequenced by immunoSEQ multiplex PCR; TCRdb stores in-frame clones only, minus some. The V and J calls and the clone size are those of that table, but D and trimming were determined from the DNA. The data hold just under 50,000 clones, with around three quarters observed a single time. V gave up 6 bases and J gave up 4 bases, with 15 bases separating them. The CDR3 is 14 amino acids. Germline CDR1 and CDR2: LGHNA and YSLEER. This clone appeared a few times. Sequencing was carried out using peripheral blood. This receptor was obtained from a man in his sixties or seventies with acute or convalescent COVID-19. The chain has TRBV4-3 and TRBJ1-1; D ambiguous. The CDR3 DNA is TGCGCCAGCAGAGCCAGAGGCGTGAGCACTGAAGCTTTCTTT. It encodes CASRARGVSTEAFF.